The 11 T cell receptor beta chains below were found in one sample sequenced in a study of technical replicates of blood from a handful of donors. Clones were read by immunoSEQ multiplex PCR, and TCRdb kept only the in-frame ones, dropping some. Altogether over 75,000 clones are present, approximately 96% being singletons, with the ten largest covering 0.18%. The sample was T cells isolated from PBMCs. These receptor sequences come from a human donor in good health.

V and J are TRBV5-8 and TRBJ2-7; D remains ambiguous. CDR3 length equals 12 residues. Trimming took 2 bases from V and 0 from J, leaving 3 bases between them. CDR1 SGHTS and CDR2 YDEGEE come from the germline V gene. In DNA form, the CDR3 reads TGTGCCAGCAGCTTCTCCTCCTACGAGCAGTACTTC. Protein: CASSFSSYEQYF.

The rearrangement uses TRBV6-4 and TRBJ2-2, with 7 bases fitting TRBD2. Germline V gene lookup returns CDR1 MRHNA and CDR2 SNTAGT. This CDR3 contains 15 residues. Trimming took 3 bases from V and 1 from J; bases not matched to a gene: 2. CDR3 bases: TGTGCCAGCAGTGATTCGGGAGGGAACACCGGGGAGCTGTTTTTT. Protein sequence: CASSDSGGNTGELFF.

The chain uses TRBV18 and TRBJ1-2, with TRBD1 as a possible D gene (6 bases). V lost 0 bases, J lost 4 bases, and 15 bases lay in between. Germline-derived CDR1 and CDR2 are KGHSH and LQKENI. The CDR3 is 16 amino acids. CDR3 residues: CASSPPGRTEVYGYTF. The CDR3 nucleotides are TGTGCCAGCTCACCACCAGGCCGGACAGAGGTCTATGGCTACACCTTC.

V gene TRBV6-5 combines with J gene TRBJ1-1, with 9 bases aligning to TRBD1. The V gene end was trimmed by 5 bases and the J gene end by 2 bases; junction bases not matched to a gene: 6. CDR3 length: 15 residues. Germline V gives CDR1 MNHEY, CDR2 SVGAGI. This chain's CDR3 is CASSVSDRGNTEAFF. In DNA form, the CDR3 reads TGTGCCAGCAGTGTGTCGGACAGGGGAAACACTGAAGCTTTCTTT.

The chain combines TRBV29-1 with TRBJ1-3; no firm D call. With 5 bases removed from V and 0 bases from J, the gap between germline ends came to 8 bases. The CDR3 covers 13 residues. Germline CDR1 SQVTM, CDR2 ANQGSEA. CDR3 coding DNA: TGCAGCGTTTCGAAACTCTCTGGAAACACCATATATTTT. Translated, it gives CSVSKLSGNTIYF.

The chain joins TRBV7-9 to TRBJ2-1; 11 bases are shared with TRBD2. J was trimmed by 2 bases and V by 5 bases; bases with no gene match: 5. Germline CDR1 and CDR2: SEHNR and FQNEAQ (reference sequence). This CDR3 has 16 amino acids. DNA for the CDR3: TGTGCCAGCAGCCCCACTAGCGGGGGTGCCTACAATGAGCAGTTCTTC. It is translated as CASSPTSGGAYNEQFF.

This rearrangement joins TRBV7-9 to TRBJ2-1; 9 bases are a match to TRBD1. Germline-derived CDR1 and CDR2 are SEHNR and FQNEAQ (reference sequence). V gave up 1 base and J gave up 4 bases; unmatched junction bases: 14. The CDR3 has 19 residues. CDR3 nucleotide sequence: TGTGCCAGCAGCTTAGTCCCGGGACAGGGTAATAATACGTACAATGAGCAGTTCTTC. Translation: CASSLVPGQGNNTYNEQFF.

For the CDR3, the DNA is TGTGCCAGCAGTGAATCGGGGTTTCACGAGCAGTACTTC. Amino acids: CASSESGFHEQYF. This chain uses TRBV6-1 with TRBJ2-7; weak D call: TRBD2 (5 bases). The CDR3 extends over 13 amino acids. The V end was cut by 2 bases, the J end by 5 bases, with 10 bases between. Germline V gene data show CDR1 as MNHNS and CDR2 as SASEGT.

The chain combines TRBV27 with TRBJ2-7; 7 positions agree with TRBD2. Germline CDR1 MNHEY, CDR2 SMNVEV (reference sequence). CDR3 size: 16 residues. Losses at the gene ends were 2 bases for V and 2 bases for J; bases not matched to a gene: 9. The CDR3 region has the DNA TGTGCCAGCAGTTTAGTGGGGGGAGGGCCGCCCTACGAGCAGTACTTC. Its protein product is CASSLVGGGPPYEQYF.

The chain joins TRBV29-1 to TRBJ1-1, with 8 positions matching TRBD1. Germline V gene data show CDR1 as SQVTM and CDR2 as ANQGSEA. This CDR3 is built from 15 residues. The junction had 13 bases not matched to a gene; V was cut back by 7 bases and J by 3 bases. Here the CDR3 reads CSADRGLRTDTEAFF. The CDR3, as DNA: TGCAGCGCTGACAGGGGATTAAGAACTGACACTGAAGCTTTCTTT.

V is TRBV13 and J is TRBJ2-2; D is undetermined. The ends were cut back, 5 bases at V and 5 bases at J, with 18 bases in the middle. The germline V gene encodes CDR1 PRHDT and CDR2 FYEKMQ (reference sequence). CDR3 length: 16 amino acids. In nucleotides, the CDR3 is TGTGCCAGCAGCCCCTCCCCAACCTTAACTACCGGGGAGCTGTTTTTT. Its protein is CASSPSPTLTTGELFF.